A selection of T cell receptor beta chains follows, all from one sample in a study of blood T cell repertoires in COVID-19. The table came from immunoSEQ multiplex PCR; TCRdb's copy has only in-frame clones and leaves some out. The sample has 40,000 to 50,000 clones, about 86% seen once. Specimen: peripheral blood. These receptors came from a woman at least 80 years old with acute or convalescent COVID-19. The CDR3 runs from the conserved cysteine through the conserved F or W. The D gene is left open where the match is weak. Some rows have no size entry. The others give once, few or many, or a class for an expanded clone.

clone size	V gene	J gene	D gene	CDR3 protein	CDR3 DNA
few	TRBV7-6	TRBJ2-1	TRBD2	CASTNLGASGGNEQFF	TGTGCCAGCACCAATCTTGGGGCTAGCGGGGGGAATGAGCAGTTCTTC
-	TRBV4-1	TRBJ1-4	-	CASSQNPGGAANEKLFF	TGCGCCAGCAGCCAAAACCCGGGCGGGGCCGCTAATGAAAAACTGTTTTTT
-	TRBV5-4	TRBJ2-5	TRBD2	CASSLGQRGETQYF	TGTGCCAGCAGCTTGGGACAGCGGGGGGAGACCCAGTACTTC
-	TRBV19	TRBJ2-3	-	CASSQDRRGTDTQYF	TGTGCCAGTAGTCAGGACCGGAGGGGCACAGATACGCAGTATTTT
-	TRBV7-9	TRBJ2-2	TRBD1	CASSFGTGFTGELFF	TGTGCCAGCAGCTTCGGGACAGGTTTCACCGGGGAGCTGTTTTTT
-	TRBV7-9	TRBJ2-2	TRBD2	CASSRGLAGARNTGELFF	TGTGCCAGCAGCCGGGGACTAGCGGGGGCCCGGAACACCGGGGAGCTGTTTTTT
-	TRBV12-3/TRBV12-4	TRBJ1-4	-	CASSFGRDGKLFF	TGTGCCAGCAGTTTTGGCAGGGATGGGAAACTGTTTTTT
-	TRBV28	TRBJ1-3	TRBD1	CASNSGQDGSGNTIYF	TGTGCCAGCAATTCTGGACAGGACGGTTCTGGAAACACCATATATTTT
-	TRBV20-1	TRBJ2-3	TRBD2	CSASPSGGRTDTQYF	TGCAGTGCTAGTCCCAGCGGGGGACGCACAGATACGCAGTATTTT
-	TRBV5-1	TRBJ1-1	-	CASSHRDTEAFF	TGCGCCAGCAGCCACCGGGACACTGAAGCTTTCTTT
-	TRBV30	TRBJ2-2	TRBD1	CAWRQGKANTGELFF	TGTGCCTGGAGACAGGGGAAGGCGAACACCGGGGAGCTGTTTTTT
-	TRBV10-3	TRBJ2-7	-	CAISDSYEQYF	TGTGCCATCAGCGACAGCTACGAGCAGTACTTC
-	TRBV18	TRBJ2-5	-	CASSPFDSQETQYF	TGTGCCAGCTCACCATTCGACAGCCAAGAGACCCAGTACTTC
-	TRBV6-6	TRBJ1-1	TRBD1	CASSSPGGPSNTEAFF	TGTGCCAGCAGTTCTCCAGGGGGGCCCTCGAACACTGAAGCTTTCTTT
-	TRBV4-1	TRBJ2-2	TRBD2	CASKAGGGVSRPNTGELFF	TGCGCCAGCAAGGCAGGCGGGGGGGTCTCACGACCGAACACCGGGGAGCTGTTTTTT
once	TRBV10-3	TRBJ2-3	TRBD2	CAIRPTSGADTQYF	TGTGCCATCAGGCCGACTAGCGGGGCAGATACGCAGTATTTT
once	TRBV2	TRBJ2-7	-	CASSEAGSWEYF	TGTGCCAGCAGTGAGGCCGGGTCTTGGGAGTACTTC
-	TRBV19	TRBJ1-1	-	CASSISAWGGTEAFF	TGTGCCAGTAGTATCTCCGCATGGGGGGGCACTGAAGCTTTCTTT
-	TRBV19	TRBJ1-2	TRBD1	CASSIFGTGGMFGYTF	TGTGCCAGTAGTATTTTCGGGACAGGGGGAATGTTTGGCTACACCTTC
-	TRBV7-2	TRBJ1-1	-	CASSILQANTEAFF	TGTGCCAGCAGCATATTACAGGCGAACACTGAAGCTTTCTTT
-	TRBV2	TRBJ1-1	-	CASRLTREGTEAFF	TGTGCCAGCAGATTGACGAGGGAGGGCACTGAAGCTTTCTTT
-	TRBV19	TRBJ1-5	TRBD1	CASMRAGGSVNQPQHF	TGTGCCAGTATGAGGGCAGGGGGCTCGGTAAATCAGCCCCAGCATTTT
-	TRBV6-5	TRBJ1-5	-	CAAGRGAIQPQHF	TGTGCCGCTGGTCGGGGGGCGATTCAGCCCCAGCATTTT
-	TRBV10-3	TRBJ2-2	-	CAISDEGKLFF	TGTGCCATCAGTGACGAGGGAAAGCTGTTTTTT
-	TRBV6-5	TRBJ1-1	-	CASSYAGGEVEAFF	TGTGCCAGCAGCTACGCGGGCGGGGAGGTTGAAGCTTTCTTT
-	TRBV18	TRBJ1-3	TRBD1	CASSPSQGEGNTIYF	TGTGCCAGCTCACCTTCACAGGGGGAAGGAAACACCATATATTTT
-	TRBV10-3	TRBJ2-3	-	CAISNPGSTDTQYF	TGTGCCATCAGTAACCCGGGGAGCACAGATACGCAGTATTTT
-	TRBV4-1	TRBJ1-2	TRBD1	CASSQGPRTGYGYTF	TGCGCCAGCAGCCAAGGGCCGCGGACAGGGTATGGCTACACCTTC
-	TRBV18	TRBJ2-7	TRBD1	CASSPFQGQAAYEQYF	TGTGCCAGCTCACCATTTCAGGGACAGGCGGCATACGAGCAGTACTTC
-	TRBV5-1	TRBJ2-1	TRBD1	CASTSPGQVYNEQFF	TGCGCCAGCACCTCCCCGGGACAGGTCTACAATGAGCAGTTCTTC
-	TRBV6-6	TRBJ2-3	-	CASSPRASPISTDTQYF	TGTGCCAGCAGTCCCCGGGCTAGCCCCATTAGCACAGATACGCAGTATTTT
-	TRBV6-1	TRBJ1-5	-	CASSAKAGQRNQPQHF	TGTGCCAGCAGTGCAAAAGCGGGACAACGGAATCAGCCCCAGCATTTT
-	TRBV7-9	TRBJ1-6	-	CASSPPGVGNSPLHF	TGTGCCAGCAGCCCGCCCGGGGTCGGGAATTCACCCCTCCACTTT
-	TRBV7-2	TRBJ2-7	-	CASSPSGQGGEQYF	TGTGCCAGCAGCCCCTCCGGTCAGGGAGGCGAGCAGTACTTC
-	TRBV4-1	TRBJ2-7	-	CASSQGSTDAYEQYF	TGCGCCAGCAGCCAAGGTTCGACAGACGCCTACGAGCAGTACTTC
-	TRBV2	TRBJ1-2	TRBD1	CASSDSTGRGGYTF	TGTGCCAGCAGTGATTCGACAGGGAGAGGCGGCTACACCTTC
-	TRBV5-4	TRBJ1-6	TRBD1	CASSPGTGVVGSPLHF	TGTGCCAGCAGCCCGGGGACAGGGGTCGTCGGTTCACCCCTCCACTTT
few	TRBV5-1	TRBJ1-6	-	CASSAGTDNSPLHF	TGCGCCAGCAGCGCCGGGACTGATAATTCACCCCTCCACTTT
-	TRBV6-2/TRBV6-3	TRBJ2-7	-	CASSSSSYEQYF	TGTGCCAGCAGTTCGAGCTCCTACGAGCAGTACTTC
-	TRBV6-5	TRBJ1-1	-	CASSYSRGGGTEAFF	TGTGCCAGCAGTTACTCGAGGGGCGGGGGGACTGAAGCTTTCTTT
-	TRBV7-8	TRBJ2-7	TRBD1	CASNRGQGSSYEQYF	TGTGCCAGCAACCGGGGACAGGGATCCTCCTACGAGCAGTACTTC
-	TRBV6-1	TRBJ1-6	TRBD1	CASSERQGHNSPLHF	TGTGCCAGCAGTGAAAGACAGGGGCATAATTCACCCCTCCACTTT
-	TRBV4-2	TRBJ1-4	-	CASSLSGGGRAPNEKLFF	TGTGCCAGCAGCCTCTCTGGTGGGGGCAGGGCGCCTAATGAAAAACTGTTTTTT
-	TRBV5-4	TRBJ1-3	-	CASSLEEVGTIYF	TGTGCCAGCAGCTTGGAAGAGGTTGGCACCATATATTTT
few	TRBV2	TRBJ1-4	TRBD1	CASRTQGFNEKLFF	TGTGCCAGCAGGACACAGGGGTTTAATGAAAAACTGTTTTTT
-	TRBV7-2	TRBJ2-3	TRBD2	CASSPSSGGLFDTQYF	TGTGCCAGCAGCCCTTCGAGCGGGGGCCTCTTTGATACGCAGTATTTT
-	TRBV5-1	TRBJ1-6	-	CASRVGRGDSPLHF	TGCGCCAGCAGGGTGGGGAGGGGTGATTCACCCCTCCACTTT
-	TRBV7-7	TRBJ2-5	-	CASSLGLEETQYF	TGTGCCAGCAGCCTCGGACTTGAGGAGACCCAGTACTTC
-	TRBV30	TRBJ2-7	-	CAWSVKGNRVPSYEQYF	TGTGCCTGGAGTGTCAAGGGGAACAGGGTTCCCTCCTACGAGCAGTACTTC
-	TRBV18	TRBJ2-7	TRBD2	CASSQRASGSYEQYF	TGTGCCAGCTCCCAGAGGGCTAGCGGCTCCTACGAGCAGTACTTC
-	TRBV29-1	TRBJ1-2	-	CSVEAPSNYGYTF	TGCAGCGTTGAAGCCCCGAGTAACTATGGCTACACCTTC
-	TRBV5-1	TRBJ2-5	TRBD2	CASSFPGLAGGETQYF	TGCGCCAGCAGCTTCCCGGGACTAGCGGGTGGGGAGACCCAGTACTTC
-	TRBV2	TRBJ1-1	TRBD1	CASRLPRTGAKAFF	TGTGCCAGCAGACTTCCTAGGACAGGGGCAAAAGCTTTCTTT